One and the same sample provided the 4 T cell receptor beta chains below, sequenced in a study of blood T cell repertoires in COVID-19. Generated by immunoSEQ multiplex PCR, the TCRdb table keeps only in-frame clones and is missing some. The sample contains tens of thousands of clones, approximately 81% of which appear only once. Sequenced sample: peripheral blood. The receptors were gathered from a man of 80 years or more with acute or convalescent COVID-19.

This rearrangement joins TRBV29-1 to TRBJ1-2; D gene uncertain. CDR1 and CDR2 (germline): SQVTM, ANQGSEA. This CDR3 contains 13 residues. V was clipped by 1 base and J by 4 bases, with 10 bases between them. The CDR3 DNA reads as TGCAGCGTTGAAGTGCCGGGAATCTATGGCTACACCTTC. Amino acids: CSVEVPGIYGYTF.

V usage is TRBV29-1 and J usage is TRBJ2-1; D possibly corresponds to TRBD2 (6 bases). CDR1 is SQVTM, CDR2 ANQGSEA, per germline. Trimming took off 7 bases at V and 4 bases at J, with 20 bases between the two ends. CDR3 length equals 15 residues. CDR3 in DNA: TGCAGCGCGCTCTACCCCCACGGGGGATACAATGAGCAGTTCTTC. This sequence encodes CSALYPHGGYNEQFF.

The V gene is TRBV30, the J gene TRBJ1-1; 7 bases line up with TRBD1. Germline assignment: CDR1 GTSNPN and CDR2 SVGIG (reference sequence). The ends lost 5 bases at V and 5 bases at J; junction bases unmatched: 8. This CDR3 has 13 residues. The CDR3 is CAWSRQGWTEAFF. In DNA, the CDR3 is TGTGCCTGGTCCAGACAGGGATGGACTGAAGCTTTCTTT.

The chain carries TRBV29-1 and TRBJ1-2; 8 bases fit TRBD1. V was clipped by 8 bases and J by 2 bases; unmatched bases: 4. This CDR3 region has 12 residues. Germline V lookup: CDR1 SQVTM, CDR2 ANQGSEA. The CDR3: CSTGGENYGYTF. CDR3 in DNA: TGCAGCACAGGGGGTGAGAACTATGGCTACACCTTC.